The 21 T cell receptor beta chains below all came from one sample that was sequenced in a study of Graves' ophthalmopathy and Graves' hyperthyroidism. For repertoire sequencing, the TCR beta CDR3 regions were amplified from RNA transcripts. The first round was an RT-PCR with HTBI primers, and the second round was a multiplex PCR. TCRdb processed the multiplex PCR reads anew with MiXCR; each CDR3 protein has one entry. The table records roughly 300,000 distinct CDR3 sequences, 15% to 20% of them present only once. Sequenced material: peripheral blood. Receptors originate from an adult man with Graves' ophthalmopathy.

This sequence joins TRBV6-2 or TRBV6-3 and TRBJ1-2; 10 bases match TRBD1. The ends lost 6 bases at V and 4 bases at J; junction bases unmatched: 2. Germline V gene data show CDR1 as MNHEY and CDR2 as SVGEGT. The length of the CDR3 is 13 residues. CDR3 in amino acids: CASRWTGGYGYTF. The CDR3 coding sequence is TGTGCCAGCAGGTGGACAGGGGGCTATGGCTACACCTTC.

This clonotype was found many times. The chain is built from TRBV13 and TRBJ1-6; D remains ambiguous. Germline V gene lookup returns CDR1 PRHDT and CDR2 FYEKMQ (reference sequence). This CDR3 has 15 amino acids. Between the trimmed V and J ends, which lost 1 base and 9 bases, there was a span of 13 bases. CDR3: CASSLAVTPGSPLHF. In nucleotides, the CDR3 is TGTGCCAGCAGCTTAGCTGTCACGCCGGGTTCACCCCTCCACTTT.

There are many counts of this clonotype. The chain recombines TRBV20-1 with TRBJ2-2; 9 bases line up with TRBD1. J lost 6 bases, V lost 8 bases, and 16 bases had no gene match. The germline V gene has CDR1 DFQATT and CDR2 SNEGSKA (reference sequence). The CDR3 is made up of 16 amino acids. CDR3 region: CSPEPTDRGVPGELFF. CDR3 coding DNA: TGCAGTCCAGAACCCACGGACAGGGGTGTTCCCGGGGAGCTGTTTTTT.

This clonotype has at least ten counts. This chain links TRBV30 with TRBJ2-7; D unclear. The germline CDR1 and CDR2 sequences are GTSNPN and SVGIG (reference sequence). The CDR3 runs 12 residues. Between the trimmed V and J ends, which lost 2 bases and 3 bases, there was a span of 8 bases. The CDR3 loop reads CAWSMQDYEQYF. The CDR3 nucleotides are TGTGCCTGGAGTATGCAAGACTACGAGCAGTACTTC.

This clonotype has a count of ten or more. The J gene is TRBJ2-5, the V gene TRBV18; 9 positions agree with TRBD2. Germline assignment: CDR1 KGHSH and CDR2 LQKENI. This CDR3 spans 15 amino acids. Unmatched junction bases numbered 3, after V lost 4 bases and J lost 0 bases. The CDR3 spells CASSRASGNQETQYF. The DNA for the CDR3 is TGTGCCAGCTCACGGGCTAGCGGGAACCAAGAGACCCAGTACTTC.

The chain has TRBV7-2 and TRBJ1-2; D perhaps matches TRBD1 (5 bases). V lost 3 bases to trimming and J lost 4 bases, with 12 bases between them. Germline CDR1 SGHTA, CDR2 FQGNSA. The CDR3 is 14 amino acids. The CDR3 DNA reads TGTGCCAGCAGCTTGGAGGGACGGATCTATGGCTACACCTTC. It encodes CASSLEGRIYGYTF.

In this sample, this clonotype turned up many times. The V gene is TRBV20-1, the J gene TRBJ2-2, with D maybe TRBD2 (6 bases). V was trimmed by 4 bases and J by 1 base, leaving 13 bases between them. The CDR3 spans 15 residues. The germline gives CDR1 DFQATT, CDR2 SNEGSKA (reference sequence). CDR3 protein: CSATGTPVNTGELFF. The CDR3 nucleotides read TGCAGTGCTACCGGGACTCCAGTGAACACCGGGGAGCTGTTTTTT.

This clonotype was seen many times. The chain joins TRBV19 to TRBJ1-5; the match to TRBD1 covers 7 bases. J lost 4 bases, V lost 3 bases, and 3 bases had no gene match. Germline CDR1 reads LNHDA; CDR2 reads SQIVND (reference sequence). The CDR3 is made up of 14 amino acids. The CDR3 spells CASSIGRGNQPQHF. CDR3 DNA sequence: TGTGCCAGTAGTATCGGCAGGGGGAATCAGCCCCAGCATTTT.

The table lists this clonotype with many counts. This chain uses TRBV29-1 with TRBJ1-1, with D tentatively TRBD1 (5 bases). The CDR3 spans 13 residues. Germline assignment: CDR1 SQVTM and CDR2 ANQGSEA. Deletions cut 6 bases from V and 1 base from J, with 12 bases between. CDR3 protein: CSVQTGTNTEAFF. The CDR3, as DNA: TGCAGCGTGCAAACCGGGACGAACACTGAAGCTTTCTTT.

This clonotype was recorded many times. The chain joins TRBV7-2 to TRBJ2-7; 8 bases agree with TRBD1. V lost 5 bases to trimming and J lost 3 bases; unmatched junction nucleotides: 9. CDR1 is SGHTA and CDR2 is FQGNSA in the germline V gene. The CDR3 is 15 amino acids. For the CDR3, the DNA is TGTGCCAGCAGCCTGCAACAGGGGGAAAGCTACGAGCAGTACTTC. It translates to CASSLQQGESYEQYF.

This clonotype was recorded at least ten times. The CDR3: CASSFGTDYGYTF. CDR3 sequence (DNA): TGCGCCAGCAGCTTCGGCACTGACTATGGCTACACCTTC. The chain employs TRBV5-1 and TRBJ1-2; D is ambiguous. With 2 bases removed from V and 3 bases from J, the gap between germline ends came to 8 bases. This CDR3 has 13 residues. The V gene's germline CDR1 is SGHRS and CDR2 YFSETQ.

In this sample, this clonotype turned up many times. Its ends do not fully match the called genes, so a read error is possible. The chain carries TRBV19 and TRBJ2-7; D uncertain. The germline V gene encodes CDR1 LNHDA and CDR2 SQIVND (reference sequence). This CDR3 has 14 residues. The CDR3 DNA follows: TGTGCCGGTAGTAATCAGGCGATGGGCTACGAGCAGTACTTC. It specifies CAGSNQAMGYEQYF.

The chain links TRBV15 to TRBJ1-2; D gene uncertain. V dropped 2 bases and J dropped 0 bases, with 7 bases sitting between them. This CDR3 has 14 residues. Germline V gives CDR1 LNHNV, CDR2 YYDKDF (reference sequence). Here the CDR3 reads CATSRTETNYGYTF. The CDR3 DNA follows: TGTGCCACCAGCAGAACCGAGACTAACTATGGCTACACCTTC.

In its sample, this clonotype was seen many times. The chain links TRBV15 to TRBJ1-2; 9 bases match TRBD1. Germline CDR1 and CDR2: LNHNV and YYDKDF (reference sequence). The V gene end was trimmed by 0 bases and the J gene end by 4 bases; junction bases not matched to a gene: 3. This CDR3 has 15 amino acids. The CDR3 DNA reads as TGTGCCACCAGCAGAGATAGGACAGGGGCCTATGGCTACACCTTC. It encodes CATSRDRTGAYGYTF.

This clonotype has at least ten counts. The chain recombines TRBV20-1 with TRBJ2-7; 15 bases line up with TRBD2. CDR3 length equals 17 residues. Germline trimming cut 2 bases from V and 4 bases from J; bases unmatched to any gene: 9. Germline lookup yields CDR1 DFQATT and CDR2 SNEGSKA (reference sequence). The CDR3 region has the DNA TGCAGTGCTAGATCCCTCCGGGGACTAGCGGGGGGATACGAGCAGTACTTC. It codes for CSARSLRGLAGGYEQYF.

The chain joins TRBV3-1 to TRBJ2-5; D possibly corresponds to TRBD2 (5 bases). CDR1 is LGHDT, CDR2 YNNKEL, per germline (reference sequence). The V end was cut by 3 bases, the J end by 4 bases, with 9 bases between. There are 13 residues in the CDR3. The CDR3 here is CASSHGLAETQYF. The CDR3 DNA follows: TGTGCCAGCAGCCACGGGCTAGCAGAGACCCAGTACTTC.

In this sample, this clonotype turned up many times. CDR3 nucleotides: TGTGCCAGCAGTCGGTCCGGGGGAATCCAGCCCCAGCATTTT. The encoded protein is CASSRSGGIQPQHF. The chain has TRBV12-3 or TRBV12-4 and TRBJ1-5, with a tentative D call TRBD1 (5 bases). The CDR3 has 14 residues. V was trimmed by 5 bases and J by 7 bases, leaving 15 bases between them.

Ten or more counts support this clonotype. For the CDR3, the DNA is TGCAGCGCCGGACAGGCTAGCAATCAGCCCCAGCATTTT. Protein product: CSAGQASNQPQHF. The J gene is TRBJ1-5, the V gene TRBV29-1, with 7 bases fitting TRBD1. CDR1 and CDR2 from the germline V gene are SQVTM and ANQGSEA. The CDR3 runs 13 residues. Trimming took 7 bases from V and 0 from J; bases not matched to a gene: 3.

This clonotype came up many times. The V gene is TRBV24-1, the J gene TRBJ2-7; no reliable D call. Per germline, CDR1 KGHDR and CDR2 SFDVKD. The CDR3 contains 15 residues. V was cut by 2 bases and J by 0 bases, with 10 bases left in between. The DNA for the CDR3 is TGTGCCACCAGTGATTCCCAGGTGAACTCCTACGAGCAGTACTTC. This encodes CATSDSQVNSYEQYF.

Ten or more counts support this clonotype. The V gene is TRBV5-8, the J gene TRBJ2-2; 7 bases fit TRBD1. The germline CDR1 and CDR2 sequences are SGHTS and YDEGEE. Losses at the gene ends were 4 bases for V and 6 bases for J; bases not matched to a gene: 6. This CDR3 spans 14 amino acids. DNA of the CDR3: TGTGCCAGCAGCCAGGACAGGATCCCCGGGGAGCTGTTTTTT. Protein: CASSQDRIPGELFF.

The chain is built from TRBV6-1 and TRBJ1-2; 7 bases are a match to TRBD1. The CDR3 contains 15 residues. CDR1 and CDR2 from the germline V gene are MNHNS and SASEGT. The ends lost 6 bases at V and 1 base at J; junction bases unmatched: 8. CDR3: CASSKRTGDNYGYTF. The CDR3 DNA follows: TGTGCCAGCAGCAAGCGGACAGGTGATAACTATGGCTACACCTTC.